A single sample is the source of the 4 T cell receptor beta chains below, sequenced in a study of control samples from healthy donors and cancer patients. Clones were sequenced by immunoSEQ multiplex PCR, and TCRdb holds only the in-frame ones, with some missing. The sample yields 80,000 to 85,000 clones, around nine tenths seen once. Source material: blood. The receptor set was obtained from a woman between 50 and 59 years old in good health.

This chain connects TRBV19 to TRBJ1-2; a possible D gene is TRBD1 (5 bases). Per germline, CDR1 LNHDA and CDR2 SQIVND (reference sequence). The CDR3 runs 15 residues. Trimming cost V 3 bases and J 4 bases, with 15 bases left between them. DNA of the CDR3: TGTGCCAGTAGTATGGATCTGGACACCCCCTATGGCTACACCTTC. It translates to CASSMDLDTPYGYTF.

The J gene is TRBJ1-2, the V gene TRBV7-2; D call uncertain. The CDR3 consists of 15 residues. CDR1 SGHTA and CDR2 FQGNSA come from the germline V gene. V was cut by 7 bases and J by 2 bases, with 17 bases left in between. This CDR3 is CASKSSGFQNYGYTF. In DNA, the CDR3 is TGTGCCAGCAAATCATCGGGGTTCCAAAACTATGGCTACACCTTC.

The CDR3 reads CASSPRQVRTGELFF. CDR3 bases: TGTGCCAGCAGCCCGCGACAGGTCCGCACCGGGGAGCTGTTTTTT. The chain links TRBV5-6 to TRBJ2-2, with D possibly TRBD1 on 6 matching bases. The CDR3 sequence is 15 residues long. The V end was cut by 4 bases, the J end by 4 bases, with 14 bases between. CDR1 SGHDT and CDR2 YYEEEE come from the germline V gene. Variable domain in full (rest from reference TRBV5-6 and TRBJ2-2): DAGVTQSPTHLIKTRGQQVTLRCSPKSGHDTVSWYQQALGQGPQFIFQYYEEEERQRGNFPDRFSGHQFPNYSSELNVNALLLGDSALYLCASSPRQVRTGELFFGEGSRLTVL.

V and J are TRBV2 and TRBJ1-6; D may be TRBD1 (6 bases). V lost 7 bases and J 6 bases, leaving 7 bases between the germline ends. Germline V gives CDR1 SNHLY, CDR2 FYNNEI. The CDR3 length is 12 residues. This chain's CDR3 is CASNRANSPLHF. The CDR3 DNA is TGTGCCAGCAACAGGGCTAATTCACCCCTCCACTTT. Filled out from reference TRBV2 and TRBJ1-6, the complete variable domain reads EPEVTQTPSHQVTQMGQEVILRCVPISNHLYFYWYRQILGQKVEFLVSFYNNEISEKSEIFDDQFSVERPDGSNFTLKIRSTKLEDSAMYFCASNRANSPLHFGNGTRLTVT.